This T cell receptor (beta chain) was sequenced during a study of human T cells and chemical hapten exposure. Study summary: Patch testing placed 0.01% DPC on the upper back, with readings at 6 days.

Time point reported: patch test 3, about 24 weeks after DPC sensitization. Treatment reported: therapeutic diphenylcyclopropenone sensitization with weekly scalp DPC. Total RNA was isolated from unfractionated whole blood. This clonotype came up a few times. Its target is not known. As handled by the study authors: Sample TCR totals centred on a median of approximately 100,000, ranging roughly 23,224 to 690,600. TCRdb passed the RACE reads through MiXCR, listing each CDR3 protein once. For this entry, the V and J calls and clone size follow TCRdb and not the study's own pipeline. This sample has 35,000 to 45,000 distinct CDR3 sequences, with about an eighth found just once. Findings and caveats of the study: Relative to controls, expanded TCRs formed significantly more large CDR3 similarity clusters.

Trimming took off 5 bases at V and 4 bases at J, with 11 bases between the two ends. CDR3 size: 13 residues. From germline, CDR1 is SGHTA and CDR2 FQGNSA. This TCR was recovered from a woman aged 40-49 years with alopecia areata. Some clones in this sample may be carry-over from other donors' samples. The sample in question was whole blood, obtained in connection with sensitization to the hapten diphenylcyclopropenone (DPC). V is TRBV7-2 and J is TRBJ1-2; D possibly corresponds to TRBD1 (6 bases). The CDR3 reads CASSPTGLYGYTF. CDR3 DNA sequence: TGTGCCAGCAGCCCCACAGGGCTCTATGGCTACACCTTC.